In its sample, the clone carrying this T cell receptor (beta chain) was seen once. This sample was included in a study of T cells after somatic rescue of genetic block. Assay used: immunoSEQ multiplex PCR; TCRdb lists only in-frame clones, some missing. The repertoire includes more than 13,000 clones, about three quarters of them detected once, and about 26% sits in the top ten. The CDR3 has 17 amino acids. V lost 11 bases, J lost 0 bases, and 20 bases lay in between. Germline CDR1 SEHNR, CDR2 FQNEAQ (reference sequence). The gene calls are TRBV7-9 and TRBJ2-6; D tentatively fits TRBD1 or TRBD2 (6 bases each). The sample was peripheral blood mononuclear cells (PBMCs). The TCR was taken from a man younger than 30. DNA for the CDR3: TGTGCCGGATACAGGGCGCCGGGGGTCTCTGGGGCCAACGTCCTGACTTTC. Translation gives CAGYRAPGVSGANVLTF. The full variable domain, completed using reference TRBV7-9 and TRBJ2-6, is DTGVSQNPRHKITKRGQNVTFRCDPISEHNRLYWYRQTLGQGPEFLTYFQNEAQLEKSRLLSDRFSAERPKGSFSTLEIQRTEQGDSAMYLCAGYRAPGVSGANVLTFGAGSRLTVL.